This TCR beta chain was observed in a study of graft-versus-host responses after intestinal transplantation (dated by TCRdb to the early 2020s). Notes on the research overall: The transplants that recipients got were multivisceral, liver-intestinal, or isolated intestinal. Anti-thymocyte globulin induction was given to all recipients, followed by maintenance tacrolimus and steroids for around three years. After intestinal transplantation, graft-versus-host and host-versus-graft alloreactive T cell clones were followed in the graft, circulation and bone marrow using bulk TCR-beta CDR3 sequencing. Alloreactive clones were identified by sequencing pre-transplant mixed lymphocyte reaction products and comparing them with unstimulated pre-transplant donor and recipient T cells. The cohort enrolled 24 intestinal transplant recipients, one of whom was a retransplant, and a few patients without pretransplant specimens were excluded. A peak of at least 4% donor T cells among recipient peripheral blood mononuclear cells was the definition used for donor T cell macrochimerism. Rather than being sequenced by the commercial service, samples from a few later patients were sequenced in-house on an Illumina MiSeq and processed with MiXCR. Here is what the overall study found, with its caveats: Early after transplant, peak levels of circulating GvH clones were found to be associated with declines in HvG clones. GvH clones turned up in recipient bone marrow, with some appearing earlier in ileal mucosa or blood, a pattern consistent with an intestinal mucosal origin. The relatively low number and heterogeneity of intestinal transplant patients limited the conclusions. In the allografts of patients with donor T cell macrochimerism, GvH to HvG T cell clonal ratios were high.

This clone was detected only once. No cognate antigen has been identified for it. The input lacks base qualities; no much larger clone sits a single base away. This specimen's time point label, interpreted: cells obtained before transplantation from donor or recipient. CD3+CD4+ and CD3+CD8+ populations were FACS-sorted from unstimulated pre-transplant donor and recipient cells taken from spleen or lymph nodes. Preparation of the library involved the immunoSEQ multiplex PCR assay. For most patients, genomic DNA was isolated with the Qiagen DNeasy Blood and Tissue Kit and sent frozen to Adaptive Biotechnologies for TCR sequencing. For most patients, genomic DNA was subjected to high-throughput TCR-beta CDR3 sequencing by Adaptive Biotechnologies. Concerning the study's data processing: TCR sequencing data were retrieved from Adaptive's ImmunoSEQ software for some 19 patients, whereas a few other patients were processed with MiXCR and VDJtools. To correct CD4 versus CD8 sorting errors, any sequence found in both subsets at a frequency ratio below 5:1 was removed. CDR3 nucleotide sequences shared between donor and recipient were removed because the origin of such sequences could not be assigned. To be classed as alloreactive, a clone needed at least 2-fold expansion over unstimulated cells and a minimum CFSE-low frequency of 0.002% (template counts) or 0.001% (read counts). Mappable clones were those detected in sequenced pre-transplant spleen, lymph node, or MLR CFSE-low populations of the donor or recipient. The cumulative frequency of alloreactive clones was calculated as a percentage of all sequences, weighted by copy number. Imported from immuneACCESS, the table was reduced by TCRdb to in-frame sequences with V and J called. These copies leave out some clones; in studies compared against another copy, an unresolved V gene accounts for under half, and the cause of the remainder is not known. V and J calls and clone size are given by that table; D and trimming were obtained from the DNA. Here the sample has approximately 89,000 clones; around 90% occur a single time. The ten largest clones add up to approximately 0.18% of the sample.

The sequence derives from a human donor who received an intestinal transplant. The sample in question was unstimulated CD4+ T cells sorted from spleen or lymph node cells, obtained before intestinal transplant.

In nucleotides, the sequence is TGTGCCAGCAGTGCGGCCAAAGGACTAGCGGGAGCCCAAGAGACCCAGTACTTC. This sequence encodes CASSAAKGLAGAQETQYF. The V and J segments used are TRBV28 and TRBJ2-5, with 13 bases aligning to TRBD2. Ends trimmed: V by 5 bases, J by 1 base; bases unmatched to a gene: 10. In the germline V gene, CDR1 corresponds to MDHEN and CDR2 to SYDVKM. Taken from cysteine to phenylalanine, the CDR3 has 18 residues. Just CDR3 DNA is preserved here, 54 bases in frame from base 1.